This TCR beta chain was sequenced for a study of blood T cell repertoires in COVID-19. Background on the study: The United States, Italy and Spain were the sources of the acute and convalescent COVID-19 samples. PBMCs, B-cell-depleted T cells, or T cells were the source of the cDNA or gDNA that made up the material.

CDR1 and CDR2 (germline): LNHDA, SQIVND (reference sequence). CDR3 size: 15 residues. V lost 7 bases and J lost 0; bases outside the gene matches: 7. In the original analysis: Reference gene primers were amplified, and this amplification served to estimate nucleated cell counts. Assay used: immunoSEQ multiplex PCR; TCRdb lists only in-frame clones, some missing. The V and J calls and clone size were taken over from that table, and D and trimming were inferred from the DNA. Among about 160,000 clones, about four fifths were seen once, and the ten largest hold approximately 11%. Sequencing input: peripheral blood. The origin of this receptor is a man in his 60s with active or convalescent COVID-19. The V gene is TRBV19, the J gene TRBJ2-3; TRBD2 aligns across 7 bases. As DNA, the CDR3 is TGTGCCAGTAAAGAGCGGGGTTCTAGCACAGATACGCAGTATTTT. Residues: CASKERGSSTDTQYF.